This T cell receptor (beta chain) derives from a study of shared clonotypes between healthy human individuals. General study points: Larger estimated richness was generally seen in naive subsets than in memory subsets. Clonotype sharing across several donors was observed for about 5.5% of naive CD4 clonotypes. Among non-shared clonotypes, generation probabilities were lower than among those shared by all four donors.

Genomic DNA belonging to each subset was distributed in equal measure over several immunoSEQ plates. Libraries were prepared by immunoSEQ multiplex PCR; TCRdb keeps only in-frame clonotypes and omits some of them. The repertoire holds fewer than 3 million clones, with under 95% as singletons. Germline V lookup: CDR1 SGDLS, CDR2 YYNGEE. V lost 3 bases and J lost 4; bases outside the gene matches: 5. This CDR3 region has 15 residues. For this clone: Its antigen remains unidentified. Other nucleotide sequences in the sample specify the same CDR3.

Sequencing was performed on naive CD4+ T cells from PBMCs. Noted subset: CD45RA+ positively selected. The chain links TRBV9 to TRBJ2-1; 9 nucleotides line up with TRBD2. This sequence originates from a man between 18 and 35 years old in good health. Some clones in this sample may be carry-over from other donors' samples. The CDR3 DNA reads TGTGCCAGCAGCGCCAGGCTAGCGGGGTACAATGAGCAGTTCTTC. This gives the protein CASSARLAGYNEQFF.